Below are 13 T cell receptor beta chains sequenced from a single sample in a study of blood T cell repertoires in COVID-19. Data came from immunoSEQ multiplex PCR; TCRdb stores just in-frame clones and leaves some out. The repertoire consists of about 170,000 clones, with approximately 86% occurring once and the leading ten covering 2.5% to 4%. The specimen was peripheral blood. The source is a man between 65 and 85 years old with acute or convalescent COVID-19.

In the case of this clone: The same CDR3 also results from other DNA sequences found in this sample. The chain is built from TRBV9 and TRBJ2-1; D not certain. With 0 bases removed from V and 4 bases from J, the gap between germline ends came to 8 bases. CDR1 and CDR2 (germline): SGDLS, YYNGEE. The CDR3 length is 14 residues. CDR3 DNA sequence: TGTGCCAGCAGCGTAGGAGGTGGTTACAATGAGCAGTTCTTC. Translated: CASSVGGGYNEQFF.

The chain carries TRBV30 and TRBJ2-3; a weak D match, TRBD2 (6 bases). This CDR3 region has 15 residues. Germline V gene data show CDR1 as GTSNPN and CDR2 as SVGIG (reference sequence). Trimming pared 4 bases from V and 1 base from J, leaving 15 bases between. This CDR3 reads CAWKSRGGGTDTQYF. CDR3 nucleotide sequence: TGTGCCTGGAAATCGAGGGGCGGGGGCACAGATACGCAGTATTTT.

This rearrangement joins TRBV7-9 to TRBJ2-1; 8 bases line up with TRBD2. CDR3 length equals 13 residues. Germline CDR1 reads SEHNR; CDR2 reads FQNEAQ (reference sequence). The trim removed 5 bases at V and 9 bases at J, leaving 6 bases unmatched. The CDR3 DNA is TGTGCCAGCAGCCTCCGGGGGGGCGGTGAGCAGTTCTTC. Encoded protein: CASSLRGGGEQFF. Filled out from reference TRBV7-9 and TRBJ2-1, the complete variable domain reads DTGVSQNPRHKITKRGQNVTFRCDPISEHNRLYWYRQTLGQGPEFLTYFQNEAQLEKSRLLSDRFSAERPKGSFSTLEIQRTEQGDSAMYLCASSLRGGGEQFFGPGTRLTVL.

The V and J genes are TRBV19 and TRBJ2-3, with 7 positions matching TRBD2. CDR3 length: 15 residues. Germline values: CDR1 LNHDA, CDR2 SQIVND (reference sequence). Losses at the gene ends were 4 bases for V and 3 bases for J; bases not matched to a gene: 7. As DNA, the CDR3 is TGTGCCAGTAGTACTGGCGGGAGAATTACAGATACGCAGTATTTT. It encodes CASSTGGRITDTQYF.

The chain is built from TRBV19 and TRBJ1-1, with 7 bases identical to TRBD1. With 4 bases clipped from V and 5 bases from J, the junction kept 10 bases outside the gene matches. Germline V gene data show CDR1 as LNHDA and CDR2 as SQIVND (reference sequence). The CDR3 spans 15 residues. CDR3: CASSTTHRGRTEAFF. CDR3 coding DNA: TGTGCCAGTAGTACCACTCACAGGGGTCGAACTGAAGCTTTCTTT. The full variable domain, with the rest looked up from reference TRBV19 and TRBJ1-1, is DGGITQSPKYLFRKEGQNVTLSCEQNLNHDAMYWYRQDPGQGLRLIYYSQIVNDFQKGDIAEGYSVSREKKESFPLTVTSAQKNPTAFYLCASSTTHRGRTEAFFGQGTRLTVV.

This clone occurred once. The rearrangement links TRBV3-1 (or the pseudogene TRBV3-2) to TRBJ1-2; D remains ambiguous. In germline, CDR1 is LGHDT, CDR2 YNNKEL (reference sequence). Trimming pared 4 bases from V and 0 bases from J, leaving 12 bases between. The CDR3 has 15 residues. The CDR3 sequence: CASSLSSISNYGYTF. The CDR3, as DNA: TGTGCCAGCAGCCTAAGCTCAATTTCTAACTATGGCTACACCTTC.

The rearrangement links TRBV5-4 to TRBJ2-5; 11 bases agree with TRBD2. CDR1 SGHNT and CDR2 YYREEE come from the germline V gene (reference sequence). The CDR3 contains 11 residues. CDR3 sequence: CTSGGGETQYF. CDR3 coding DNA: TGTACTAGCGGGGGTGGAGAGACCCAGTACTTC.

As DNA, the CDR3 is TGTGCCAGCAGTCCCTGGACAGATATGAACACTGAAGCTTTCTTT. Its protein product is CASSPWTDMNTEAFF. The gene calls are TRBV27 and TRBJ1-1; possible D gene TRBD1, 6 bases. This CDR3 spans 15 amino acids. The germline V gene encodes CDR1 MNHEY and CDR2 SMNVEV (reference sequence). V lost 5 bases to trimming and J lost 0 bases, with 13 bases between them.

CDR3 DNA: TGTGCCTGGACTGGAGCGGTGGCTCCGACCTTC. Encoded protein: CAWTGAVAPTF. V usage is TRBV30 and J usage is TRBJ1-2; D gene uncertain. Germline CDR1 is GTSNPN and CDR2 is SVGIG (reference sequence). The germline V and J ends were trimmed by 4 bases and 14 bases, with 17 bases remaining between them. The CDR3 runs 11 residues.

The CDR3 DNA follows: TGTGCCTGGAGTAGGGGCCCCTCAAATGAGCAGTTCTTC. Encoded protein: CAWSRGPSNEQFF. The genes are TRBV30 and TRBJ2-1; perhaps TRBD1 as D (5 bases). With 2 bases removed from V and 7 bases from J, the gap between germline ends came to 12 bases. The length of the CDR3 is 13 residues. Per germline, CDR1 GTSNPN and CDR2 SVGIG (reference sequence).

The gene calls are TRBV9 and TRBJ2-1; tentative D call: TRBD2 (6 bases). Germline CDR1 is SGDLS and CDR2 is YYNGEE. Trimming stripped 2 bases from V and 6 bases from J, with 15 bases between. This CDR3 is 15 amino acids long. Here the CDR3 DNA reads TGTGCCAGCAGCGTTAGCGGCGCCGGGCCCAATGAGCAGTTCTTC. Its protein product is CASSVSGAGPNEQFF.

CDR3 sequence: CASSAGRQTEAFF. CDR3 bases: TGTGCCAGCAGCGCGGGACGGCAGACTGAAGCTTTCTTT. This chain connects TRBV7-2 to TRBJ1-1; D is possibly TRBD1 (5 bases). Trimming took 5 bases from V and 5 from J, leaving 12 bases between them. This CDR3 is 13 amino acids long. CDR1 and CDR2 (germline): SGHTA, FQGNSA.

This chain uses TRBV4-1 with TRBJ1-2; a weak D match, TRBD1 (5 bases). V lost 2 bases, J lost 2 bases, and 21 bases lay in between. From germline, CDR1 is MGHRA and CDR2 YSYEKL. The CDR3 totals 18 residues. The CDR3 sequence is CASSQPTIWGGWNYGYTF. The DNA of the CDR3 is TGCGCCAGCAGCCAACCGACCATTTGGGGGGGATGGAACTATGGCTACACCTTC.